These 10 T cell receptor beta chains were sequenced from one sample in a study of shared clonotypes between healthy human individuals. TCRdb's copy holds only in-frame clones and misses some; the assay was immunoSEQ multiplex PCR. The data show 1.5 million to 2.5 million clones, over 85% seen once. Terminally differentiated effector memory CD45RA+ cells were left out of the naive CD8 fraction, which was CD45RO-negative and positively selected for CCR7. Specimen: naive CD8+ T cells sorted from blood. These receptors all come from a man in his late teens or twenties in good health.

The chain is built from TRBV5-1 and TRBJ1-5; maybe TRBD1 (5 bases). The CDR3 consists of 13 residues. Per germline, CDR1 SGHRS and CDR2 YFSETQ. V was cut by 5 bases and J by 5 bases, with 11 bases left in between. CDR3 sequence: CASRLGGDQPQHF. CDR3 bases: TGCGCCAGCAGACTGGGGGGAGATCAGCCCCAGCATTTT.

The genes are TRBV9 and TRBJ2-1; D is unclear. Germline V CDR1 and CDR2: SGDLS, YYNGEE. V lost 4 bases and J 9 bases, leaving 17 bases between the germline ends. The CDR3 loop spans 14 amino acids. For the CDR3, the DNA is TGTGCCAGCAGCCCTCCCCTGGGCGCCCGTGAGCAGTTCTTC. This codes for CASSPPLGAREQFF.

This clone was observed a single time. The rearrangement uses TRBV7-9 and TRBJ2-2, with a weak D call TRBD1 (6 bases). CDR3 size: 17 residues. V lost 1 base to trimming and J lost 0 bases, with 12 bases between them. CDR1 and CDR2 (germline): SEHNR, FQNEAQ (reference sequence). The CDR3 here is CASSLGGTTANTGELFF. The DNA for the CDR3 is TGTGCCAGCAGCTTAGGAGGGACAACCGCGAACACCGGGGAGCTGTTTTTT.

This clone has just one count. Other DNA sequences from this sample encode an identical CDR3 as well. This chain uses TRBV9 with TRBJ2-3, with D uncertain. Germline CDR1 is SGDLS and CDR2 is YYNGEE. There are 14 residues in the CDR3. Trimming removed 0 bases from V and 4 bases from J, with 9 bases in between. The CDR3 protein is CASSVGGDPDTQYF. The DNA of the CDR3 is TGTGCCAGCAGCGTAGGTGGGGATCCAGATACGCAGTATTTT.

The V call is TRBV14, the J call TRBJ2-7; 11 bases map to TRBD1. Germline lookup yields CDR1 SGHDN and CDR2 FVKESK. With V trimmed by 5 bases and J by 5 bases, 5 bases remained unmatched. This CDR3 contains 14 residues. CDR3 sequence reads: CASSWTGGGNEQYF. In DNA form, the CDR3 reads TGTGCCAGCAGCTGGACAGGGGGCGGCAACGAGCAGTACTTC.

This chain links TRBV28 with TRBJ1-6, with unresolved D. V was cut by 2 bases and J by 11 bases, with 10 bases left in between. This CDR3 spans 13 amino acids. Germline V gene data show CDR1 as MDHEN and CDR2 as SYDVKM. The DNA for the CDR3 is TGTGCCAGCAGTTTAGGTAGCATCCCACCCCTCCACTTT. Encoded protein: CASSLGSIPPLHF. The full variable domain, completed using reference TRBV28 and TRBJ1-6, is DVKVTQSSRYLVKRTGEKVFLECVQDMDHENMFWYRQDPGLGLRLIYFSYDVKMKEKGDIPEGYSVSREKKERFSLILESASTNQTSMYLCASSLGSIPPLHFGNGTRLTVT.

This sequence joins TRBV11-2 and TRBJ2-1, with 12 bases that match TRBD2. The V and J ends lost 1 base and 4 bases, in that order; junction bases with no gene match: 5. There are 17 residues in the CDR3. In germline, CDR1 is SGHAT, CDR2 FQNNGV. Written as DNA, the CDR3 is TGTGCCAGCAGCTTAGTTCCTAGCGGGAGGGCGTACAATGAGCAGTTCTTC. Protein: CASSLVPSGRAYNEQFF.

The chain joins TRBV6-5 to TRBJ2-7, with 7 nucleotides matching TRBD1. The CDR3 is 13 residues long. V gave up 6 bases and J gave up 3 bases; unmatched junction bases: 5. Germline V gene data show CDR1 as MNHEY and CDR2 as SVGAGI. CDR3 protein: CASRETGYYEQYF. CDR3 DNA: TGTGCCAGCAGGGAGACAGGGTACTACGAGCAGTACTTC.

The chain joins TRBV29-1 to TRBJ2-2; 7 bases match TRBD1. CDR3 length equals 13 residues. Germline CDR1 reads SQVTM; CDR2 reads ANQGSEA. Losses at the gene ends were 4 bases for V and 4 bases for J; bases not matched to a gene: 3. Here the CDR3 DNA reads TGCAGCGTTGTCGACAGGGCCACCGGGGAGCTGTTTTTT. Translated, it gives CSVVDRATGELFF.

The V and J genes are TRBV7-8 and TRBJ2-1, with 16 bases matching TRBD2. V lost 1 base, J lost 4 bases, and 7 bases stayed unmatched. Germline CDR1 and CDR2: SGHVS and FQNEAQ. This CDR3 contains 19 residues. The CDR3 region is CASSLVPGLAGGPYNEQFF. The CDR3 DNA follows: TGTGCCAGCAGCTTAGTCCCGGGACTAGCGGGGGGGCCGTACAATGAGCAGTTCTTC.